These T cell receptor beta chains were read from a single sample in a study of T cell responses to AZD1222 COVID-19 vaccine. TCRdb keeps only in-frame clones here, not all; method: immunoSEQ multiplex PCR. Among about 120,000 clones listed, roughly nine tenths were seen once. Specimen: peripheral blood, collected on day 0 of AZD1222 vaccination. The receptor source for this set is an adult in good health. CDR3s leave out the opening cysteine and the closing phenylalanine or tryptophan.

len: 13; v_gene: TRBV5-1; CDR3aa: ASSLGSGETGELF
len: 13; v_gene: TRBV4-3; CDR3aa: ASSQDSGGNQPQH
len: 11; v_gene: TRBV28; CDR3aa: ASRETANYGYT
len: 12; v_gene: TRBV19; CDR3aa: ASRSGSSYNEQF
len: 10; v_gene: TRBV6-5; CDR3aa: ASSYAGVEQF
len: 15; v_gene: TRBV4-3; CDR3aa: ASSQIGGSPTNEKLF
len: 14; v_gene: TRBV5-4; CDR3aa: ASSLGLAGGSQTQY
len: 10; v_gene: TRBV29-1; CDR3aa: SGARAPTEAF
len: 11; v_gene: TRBV27; CDR3aa: ASSFAGGDGYT
len: 9; v_gene: TRBV12-3/TRBV12-4; CDR3aa: ASQIYNEQF
len: 14; v_gene: TRBV7-3; CDR3aa: ASSATGQGLNTEAF
len: 11; v_gene: TRBV5-1; CDR3aa: ASSLGGIYEQY
len: 13; v_gene: TRBV5-1; CDR3aa: ASSRPDGSLYEQY
len: 12; v_gene: TRBV19; CDR3aa: ASSTSGVYNEQF